Listed below are T cell receptor beta chains from one sample, sequenced in a study of T-cell reconstitution after alpha-beta-depleted transplantation in children. TCRdb used MiXCR to reprocess the PCR reads, holding one entry per CDR3 protein. Counted here are about 610,000 distinct CDR3 sequences, approximately 10% occurring once; the ten biggest clones make up roughly 3.9%. The sequenced sample was PBMCs from the stem cell graft donor, obtained from the stem cell graft. The source is a human donor who donated a stem cell graft to a child with acute myeloid leukemia. Both conserved end residues are part of each CDR3. Fields, in order: clone size, J gene, D gene, V gene, CDR3 DNA, CDR3 protein. D genes are given only for firm matches. Clone size is given for some rows only: seen once, a few or many times, or a class if the clone is expanded.

abundance: -; j_gene: TRBJ2-5; d_gene: -; v_gene: TRBV9; CDR3nt: TGTGCCAGCAGCTCCCACAGGGAAGTCCAAGAGACCCAGTACTTC; CDR3aa: CASSSHREVQETQYF
abundance: -; j_gene: TRBJ2-1; d_gene: TRBD1; v_gene: TRBV5-8; CDR3nt: TGTGCCAGCAGCTTGGGAACACGACAGGGAAATGAGCAGTTCTTC; CDR3aa: CASSLGTRQGNEQFF
abundance: many; j_gene: TRBJ2-3; d_gene: -; v_gene: TRBV5-1; CDR3nt: TGCGCCAGCAGCTTGGGTGTGGATTTCTTGTATTTT; CDR3aa: CASSLGVDFLYF
abundance: few; j_gene: TRBJ2-7; d_gene: -; v_gene: TRBV29-1; CDR3nt: TGCAGCGTGGTGGGGGATCTATACGAGCAGTACTTC; CDR3aa: CSVVGDLYEQYF
abundance: -; j_gene: TRBJ2-5; d_gene: TRBD1; v_gene: TRBV4-3; CDR3nt: TGCGCCAGCAGCGGGACAGACCAAGAGACCCAGTACTTC; CDR3aa: CASSGTDQETQYF
abundance: many; j_gene: TRBJ1-1; d_gene: TRBD1; v_gene: TRBV3-1; CDR3nt: TGTGCCAGCAGCCAAGGAGGGACAGGGGGCGAGTACTTT; CDR3aa: CASSQGGTGGEYF
abundance: -; j_gene: TRBJ2-3; d_gene: -; v_gene: TRBV29-1; CDR3nt: TGCAGCGTCCGCGGACAGTCCGACACTAGCACAGATACGCAGTATTTT; CDR3aa: CSVRGQSDTSTDTQYF
abundance: -; j_gene: TRBJ2-4; d_gene: -; v_gene: TRBV2; CDR3nt: TGTGCCAGCAGATCGAACATTCAGTACTTC; CDR3aa: CASRSNIQYF
abundance: few; j_gene: TRBJ2-2; d_gene: -; v_gene: TRBV7-2; CDR3nt: TGTGCCAGCAACACAGGGAGGGGGTCCGGGGAGCTGTTTTTT; CDR3aa: CASNTGRGSGELFF
abundance: many; j_gene: TRBJ2-7; d_gene: TRBD1; v_gene: TRBV28; CDR3nt: TGTGCCAGCAGGGATTACAGGGGCCTTGTCCACGAGCAGTACTTC; CDR3aa: CASRDYRGLVHEQYF
abundance: -; j_gene: TRBJ2-3; d_gene: TRBD2; v_gene: TRBV14; CDR3nt: TGTGCCAGCAGCCAACGCCTAGTGCGGGAGGGTACAGATACGCAGTATTTT; CDR3aa: CASSQRLVREGTDTQYF